This record covers a single TCR beta chain. Template-switching 5'RACE yielded the TCR cDNA; a universal primer site and UMIs were added in the process. TCRdb used MiXCR to reprocess the 5' RACE reads, holding one entry per CDR3 protein. The table includes 130,000 or so distinct CDR3 sequences, about 15% detected once. These data are taken from a study of T cells after yellow fever vaccination. The length of the CDR3 is 19 residues. V shed 2 bases, J shed 4 bases, and the junction held 16 bases outside the gene matches. From germline, CDR1 is DFQATT and CDR2 SNEGSKA (reference sequence). The clonotype originates from a man younger than 30 who received the YFV17D yellow fever vaccine. V is TRBV20-1 and J is TRBJ2-3; 12 bases map to TRBD2. The sample consisted of CD8+ T cells sorted from PBMCs, taken 5 days after the yellow fever booster vaccination. The CDR3 nucleotides are TGCAGTGCTAGATCAGAGGCCGCACTAGCGGGGGGCCCGTCAGATACGCAGTATTTT. It is translated as CSARSEAALAGGPSDTQYF.